These 23 T cell receptor beta chains were all obtained from the same sample, sequenced in a study of CD8+CD57+ T cells in acquired aplastic anemia (dated by TCRdb to the late 2010s). The sequencer was an Illumina HiSeq 2000. Genomic DNA was used as template for profiling of TCR beta VDJ combinations and CDR3 sequences. TCRdb redid the processing of the public reads, applying fastp at Q25 and MiXCR, and retained in-frame beta chains. Every CDR3 protein is listed once, alongside the most common genes and DNA of its rows. This sample has 350,000 to 450,000 distinct CDR3 sequences in its table, and about 70% of those were observed once. 4% of the sample is taken by the ten largest. The sequenced sample consisted of sorted CD4+, CD8+, or CD8+CD57+ T cells (not recorded which) from PBMCs. Receptor source: a human donor in good health, serving as a control.

A remark on this clonotype: The junction and the germline gene differ at one end; a read error may be behind it. The chain recombines TRBV7-2 with TRBJ2-7; D is uncertain. Germline CDR1 reads SGHTA; CDR2 reads FQGNSA. The CDR3 sequence is 14 residues long. CDR3 protein: CASSLVAATYEQYF. CDR3 coding DNA: TGTGCTAGCAGCTTAGTCGCAGCAACCTACGAGCAGTACTTC.

The V and J genes are TRBV5-6 and TRBJ2-3; D is possibly TRBD2 (6 bases). The CDR3 consists of 14 residues. V lost 4 bases, J lost 6 bases, and 15 bases lay in between. The germline V gene encodes CDR1 SGHDT and CDR2 YYEEEE. The CDR3 nucleotides are TGTGCCAGCAGCGCGGCGGGGAGCGAGGATACGCAGTATTTT. Protein product: CASSAAGSEDTQYF.

There are many counts of this clonotype. This chain links TRBV9 with TRBJ2-2; the D is unclear. The V gene lost 0 bases and the J gene lost 4 bases, with 4 bases spanning the gap. The CDR3 has 13 residues. Germline CDR1 and CDR2: SGDLS and YYNGEE. CDR3 in amino acids: CASSVVSTGELFF. The DNA for the CDR3 is TGTGCCAGCAGCGTAGTGTCCACCGGGGAGCTGTTTTTT.

This clonotype was counted many times. The chain couples TRBV4-3 to TRBJ1-1; D gene ambiguous. Germline V gene lookup returns CDR1 LGHNA and CDR2 YSLEER. The V and J ends lost 3 bases and 0 bases respectively, with 11 bases between them. The CDR3 runs 15 residues. The chain's CDR3 is CASSHDPTVNTEAFF. The CDR3 bases are TGCGCCAGCAGCCACGACCCGACGGTGAACACTGAAGCTTTCTTT.

This clonotype was recorded many times. The CDR3 is CASSTHVTREQYF. DNA for the CDR3: TGTGCCAGCAGCACCCATGTCACCCGGGAGCAGTACTTC. V usage is TRBV6-5 and J usage is TRBJ2-7; D ambiguous. V was pared by 6 bases and J by 7 bases, with 16 bases between. CDR1 and CDR2 (germline): MNHEY, SVGAGI. The CDR3 is made up of 13 amino acids.

The rearrangement joins TRBV7-8 to TRBJ1-3; no definite D call. Germline assignment: CDR1 SGHVS and CDR2 FQNEAQ. With 1 base removed from V and 2 bases from J, the gap between germline ends came to 12 bases. The CDR3 spans 16 residues. The CDR3 DNA follows: TGTGCCAGCAGCTTAGGAAGTCTACCACCTGGAAACACCATATATTTT. Its protein is CASSLGSLPPGNTIYF.

This clonotype has only one observation. The V call is TRBV29-1, the J call TRBJ1-4; no clear D gene. Germline CDR1 is SQVTM and CDR2 is ANQGSEA. Trimming stripped 5 bases from V and 0 bases from J, with 10 bases between. The CDR3 spans 14 residues. DNA of the CDR3: TGCAGCGTTCAGCGAGGTGCAACTAATGAAAAACTGTTTTTT. Translating it yields CSVQRGATNEKLFF.

The table lists this clonotype with many counts. This chain links TRBV6-5 with TRBJ1-6; D not resolved. The CDR3 runs to 17 residues. V lost 10 bases to trimming and J lost 10 bases, with 29 bases between them. The germline gives CDR1 MNHEY, CDR2 SVGAGI. DNA of the CDR3: TGTGCCACCCGACTTTATTGGACGGGAACAATAAGGTCACCCCTCCACTTT. Translation gives CATRLYWTGTIRSPLHF.

This clonotype was found a few times. The rearrangement uses TRBV6-6 and TRBJ1-3, with a possible D match to TRBD1 (6 bases). This CDR3 is built from 17 residues. The germline gives CDR1 MNHNY, CDR2 SVGAGI (reference sequence). Trimming removed 6 bases at V and 4 bases at J, with 22 bases between. CDR3 nucleotide sequence: TGTGCCAGCAGACACACTATCGGGGGGCTTCGCGGAAACACCATATATTTT. This codes for CASRHTIGGLRGNTIYF.

Details on this clonotype: In this CDR3 the conserved last residue, phenylalanine or tryptophan, is missing, so a read error is likely. No DNA is shown, since the ends of the CDR3 on it are uncertain; the CDR3 is the one TCRdb lists. The J gene is TRBJ2-5, the V gene TRBV7-2; the DNA was not compared with TRBD1, the D call given in the table. Germline-derived CDR1 and CDR2 are SGHTA and FQGNSA. Termini included, the CDR3 measures 12 amino acids. Here the CDR3 reads CASSQGRAQLSY.

The chain couples TRBV7-3 to TRBJ1-6, with D maybe TRBD1 (5 bases). Trimming removed 5 bases at V and 13 bases at J, with 21 bases between. Germline V gene data show CDR1 as SGHTA and CDR2 as FQGTGA. The CDR3 totals 15 residues. Here the CDR3 DNA reads TGTGCCAGCAGCCGTAGGGGAAAGGGTGGCTCTCCCCTCCACTTT. It is translated as CASSRRGKGGSPLHF.

This chain links TRBV7-9 with TRBJ2-5; 7 bases map to TRBD1. Germline lookup yields CDR1 SEHNR and CDR2 FQNEAQ (reference sequence). The CDR3 runs 14 residues. V was clipped by 6 bases and J by 5 bases; unmatched bases: 9. The chain's CDR3 is CASSLMTGRETQYF. The CDR3 nucleotides are TGTGCCAGCAGTTTAATGACAGGGCGGGAGACCCAGTACTTC.

This clonotype was seen many times. The chain couples TRBV7-2 to TRBJ1-6; no clear D gene. V lost 3 bases, J lost 6 bases, and 9 bases lay in between. This CDR3 contains 14 residues. In germline, CDR1 is SGHTA, CDR2 FQGNSA. CDR3 DNA sequence: TGTGCCAGCAGCTTCAAAGTGCGTAATTCACCCCTCCACTTT. It codes for CASSFKVRNSPLHF.

On this clonotype itself: An end of the junction does not agree with germline; a read error may underlie this. V gene TRBV27 combines with J gene TRBJ1-1; D uncertain. The CDR3 contains 13 residues. Germline V gene lookup returns CDR1 MNHEY and CDR2 SMNVEV (reference sequence). The CDR3 coding sequence is TGTGCCAGTAGTTTCAGTGGGAACGCTGAAGCTTTCTTT. Its protein is CASSFSGNAEAFF.

The chain recombines TRBV2 with TRBJ2-7; D ambiguous. The V and J ends lost 8 bases and 9 bases respectively, with 23 bases between them. The CDR3 loop spans 14 amino acids. Germline V gene sequence: CDR1 SNHLY, CDR2 FYNNEI. The CDR3 loop is CASRYSPTQETQYF. CDR3 nucleotide sequence: TGTGCCAGCCGTTACTCGCCGACTCAAGAGACGCAGTACTTC.

The chain recombines TRBV12-3 or TRBV12-4 with TRBJ2-5; tentatively, D is TRBD1 (6 bases). CDR3 length equals 16 residues. V dropped 7 bases and J dropped 1 base, with 19 bases sitting between them. The DNA for the CDR3 is TGTGCCAGCAACCTCCACACAGGGTACCCCCAAGAGACCCAGTACTTC. It codes for CASNLHTGYPQETQYF.

The rearrangement links TRBV7-2 to TRBJ2-2; D is unclear. V was trimmed by 3 bases and J by 17 bases, leaving 25 bases between them. This CDR3 is 15 amino acids long. CDR1 is SGHTA, CDR2 FQGNSA, per germline. CDR3 DNA sequence: TGTGCCAGCAGCTTTCAAGTTACATCCTACGAGCAGTACTTTTTT. Encoded protein: CASSFQVTSYEQYFF.

This chain connects TRBV7-2 to TRBJ2-7, with 11 bases lining up with TRBD2. CDR1 and CDR2 from the germline V gene are SGHTA and FQGNSA. With 5 bases clipped from V and 2 bases from J, the junction kept 5 bases outside the gene matches. The CDR3 covers 15 residues. The CDR3 bases are TGTGCCAGCAGCCCCGGACTAGCGGGTACCTACGAGCAGTACTTC. This translates into CASSPGLAGTYEQYF. Complete variable domain (other parts from reference TRBV7-2 and TRBJ2-7): GAGVSQSPSNKVTEKGKDVELRCDPISGHTALYWYRQSLGQGLEFLIYFQGNSAPDKSGLPSDRFSAERTGGSVSTLTIQRTQQEDSAVYLCASSPGLAGTYEQYFGPGTRLTVT.

This chain connects TRBV6-2 or TRBV6-3 to TRBJ1-5; D gene ambiguous. Germline V gene lookup returns CDR1 MNHEY and CDR2 SVGEGT. Trimming left V 7 bases short and J 6 bases short, with 13 bases between. This CDR3 is 13 amino acids long. As DNA, the CDR3 is TGTGCCAGCAAACCCGGGTATAGTCAGCCCCAGCATTTT. Encoded protein: CASKPGYSQPQHF.

This clonotype was found a few times. The chain employs TRBV19 and TRBJ2-1; 10 bases match TRBD2. CDR1 and CDR2 (germline): LNHDA, SQIVND (reference sequence). J gave up 5 bases and V 3 bases, and 4 bases lay outside the gene matches. This CDR3 is 15 amino acids long. The CDR3 here is CASSITSGVHNEQFF. CDR3 nucleotide sequence: TGTGCCAGTAGTATCACTAGCGGGGTTCACAATGAGCAGTTCTTC.

This clonotype was recorded many times. CDR3 loop: CASSEPGTSSYEQYF. The CDR3 DNA is TGTGCCAGCAGTGAACCCGGGACGAGCTCCTACGAGCAGTACTTC. V and J are TRBV25-1 and TRBJ2-7; tentatively, D is TRBD1 or TRBD2 (5 bases each). This CDR3 contains 15 residues. Germline CDR1 is MGHDK and CDR2 is SYGVNS. With 2 bases removed from V and 0 bases from J, the gap between germline ends came to 11 bases.

This clonotype was found a few times. A much larger clone sits a single nucleotide away, making a read error possible. V is TRBV20-1 and J is TRBJ2-7, with 8 bases matching TRBD2. CDR1 and CDR2 from the germline V gene are DFQATT and SNEGSKA (reference sequence). The CDR3 runs to 13 residues. Here the CDR3 reads CSRPSGGLDEQYF. For the CDR3, the DNA is TGCAGCCGGCCGAGCGGGGGATTGGATGAGCAGTACTTC.

Ten or more counts support this clonotype. V is TRBV6-6 and J is TRBJ1-1; D remains unclear. Deletions cut 7 bases from V and 0 bases from J, with 9 bases between. The germline gives CDR1 MNHNY, CDR2 SVGAGI (reference sequence). The CDR3 length is 13 residues. The CDR3 coding sequence is TGTGCCAGCACCAAGGTCATGAACACTGAAGCTTTCTTT. Translation: CASTKVMNTEAFF.